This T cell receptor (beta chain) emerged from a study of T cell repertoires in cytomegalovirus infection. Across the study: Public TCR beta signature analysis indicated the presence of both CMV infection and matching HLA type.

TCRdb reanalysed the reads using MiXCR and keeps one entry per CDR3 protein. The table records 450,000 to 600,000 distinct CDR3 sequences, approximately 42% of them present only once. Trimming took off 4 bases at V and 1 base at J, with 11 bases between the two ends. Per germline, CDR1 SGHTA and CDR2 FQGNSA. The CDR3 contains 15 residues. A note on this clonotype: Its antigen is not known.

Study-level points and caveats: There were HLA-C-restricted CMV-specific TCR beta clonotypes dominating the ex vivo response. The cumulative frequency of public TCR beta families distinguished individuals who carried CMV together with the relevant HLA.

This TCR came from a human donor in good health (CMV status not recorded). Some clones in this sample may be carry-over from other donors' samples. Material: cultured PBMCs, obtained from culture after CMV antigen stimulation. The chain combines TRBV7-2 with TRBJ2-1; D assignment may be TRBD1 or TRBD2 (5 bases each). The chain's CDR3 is CASSSRDQSYNEQFF. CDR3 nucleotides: TGTGCCAGCAGCTCCAGGGACCAGTCCTACAATGAGCAGTTCTTC.